These T cell receptor beta chains were read from a single sample in a study of control samples from healthy donors and cancer patients. Some clones are missing from TCRdb's copy, which holds only in-frame ones; the method was immunoSEQ multiplex PCR. Of over 150,000 clones in the sample, nearly 96% were seen once. Sequencing was done on a sample of blood. The receptors originated from a woman under 40 in good health. CDR3s include the opening cysteine and the closing phenylalanine or tryptophan. D genes are given only for firm matches. The size of a clone is reported for some rows only, either as once, few or many, or as a class for expanded clones.

D gene | J gene | V gene | clone size | CDR3 protein | CDR3 DNA
TRBD2 | TRBJ2-3 | TRBV5-1 | . | CASRPGLAGHTDTQYF | TGCGCCAGCAGGCCGGGACTAGCGGGGCACACAGATACGCAGTATTTT
TRBD2 | TRBJ2-7 | TRBV10-1 | . | CASSRDGLEEQYF | TGCGCCAGCAGTCGGGACGGACTAGAGGAGCAGTACTTC
TRBD1 | TRBJ2-1 | TRBV6-5 | . | CASSYRDRANEQFF | TGTGCCAGCAGCTATCGGGACAGGGCCAATGAGCAGTTCTTC
. | TRBJ2-1 | TRBV27 | . | CASSLLSSYNEQFF | TGTGCCAGCAGTTTACTGAGCTCCTACAATGAGCAGTTCTTC
. | TRBJ2-4 | TRBV29-1 | . | CSVQGVLAKNIQYF | TGCAGCGTGCAGGGAGTTCTAGCCAAAAACATTCAGTACTTC
. | TRBJ2-3 | TRBV28 | . | CASWAAAGGGTDTQYF | TGTGCCAGCTGGGCCGCCGCAGGGGGGGGCACAGATACGCAGTATTTT
TRBD2 | TRBJ2-1 | TRBV15 | . | CATSGTSGISSYNEQFF | TGTGCCACCAGTGGGACTAGCGGGATTAGCTCCTACAATGAGCAGTTCTTC
TRBD1 | TRBJ1-1 | TRBV18 | . | CASSLRTGTGTEAFF | TGTGCCAGCTCACTACGGACAGGGACGGGTACTGAAGCTTTCTTT
TRBD1 | TRBJ2-1 | TRBV12-5 | . | CASGRNRGPSSSYNEQFF | TGTGCTAGTGGTCGAAACAGGGGGCCCTCGAGCTCCTACAATGAGCAGTTCTTC
. | TRBJ1-5 | TRBV2 | . | CASSETGKPNQPQHF | TGTGCCAGCAGTGAAACAGGGAAGCCCAATCAGCCCCAGCATTTT
. | TRBJ1-1 | TRBV19 | . | CASSIRHEAFF | TGTGCCAGTAGTATCAGACACGAAGCTTTCTTT
. | TRBJ2-7 | TRBV18 | . | CASSPATAGYEQYF | TGTGCCAGCTCACCGGCCACTGCAGGCTACGAGCAGTACTTC
. | TRBJ1-2 | TRBV30 | . | CAWRPSGDYGYTF | TGTGCCTGGAGGCCGTCTGGGGACTATGGCTACACCTTC
TRBD1 | TRBJ2-7 | TRBV28 | . | CAYLTGQEQYF | TGTGCCTATCTGACAGGGCAAGAGCAGTACTTC
. | TRBJ1-1 | TRBV28 | . | CASSDLLIQVYTEAFF | TGTGCCAGCAGTGACCTTCTAATACAGGTCTACACTGAAGCTTTCTTT
. | TRBJ2-5 | TRBV27 | . | CASSLSRETQYF | TGTGCCAGCAGTTTATCACGAGAGACCCAGTACTTC
. | TRBJ2-7 | TRBV19 | . | CASSIDTSSYEQYF | TGTGCCAGTAGTATAGATACTAGCTCCTACGAGCAGTACTTC
. | TRBJ1-4 | TRBV28 | once | CASRSPGSAEKLFF | TGTGCCAGCAGATCGCCGGGCTCCGCGGAAAAACTGTTTTTT
. | TRBJ2-3 | TRBV19 | . | CASRSGDTQYF | TGTGCCAGTAGATCAGGGGATACGCAGTATTTT
TRBD2 | TRBJ2-5 | TRBV3-1/TRBV3-2 | . | CASSQGLAGLQETQYF | TGTGCCAGCAGCCAGGGACTAGCGGGATTACAAGAGACCCAGTACTTC
TRBD1 | TRBJ2-2 | TRBV19 | . | CASSIRGQGGTGELFF | TGTGCCAGTAGTATAAGGGGGCAGGGTGGCACCGGGGAGCTGTTTTTT
TRBD1 | TRBJ2-5 | TRBV12-3/TRBV12-4 | . | CASSDRGEETQYF | TGTGCCAGCAGTGACAGGGGGGAGGAGACCCAGTACTTC